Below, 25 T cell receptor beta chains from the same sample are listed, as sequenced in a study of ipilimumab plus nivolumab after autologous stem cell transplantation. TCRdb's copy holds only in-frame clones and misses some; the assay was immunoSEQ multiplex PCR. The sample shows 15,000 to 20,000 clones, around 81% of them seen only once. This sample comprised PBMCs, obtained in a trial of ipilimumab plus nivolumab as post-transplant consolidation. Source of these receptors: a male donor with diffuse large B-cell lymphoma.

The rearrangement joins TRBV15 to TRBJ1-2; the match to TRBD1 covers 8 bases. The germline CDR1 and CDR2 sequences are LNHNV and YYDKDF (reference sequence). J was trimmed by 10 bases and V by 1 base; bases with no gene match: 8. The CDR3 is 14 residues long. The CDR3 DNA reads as TGTGCCACCAGCAGAGTGGCACAGGGGGTTGACTACACCTTC. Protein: CATSRVAQGVDYTF.

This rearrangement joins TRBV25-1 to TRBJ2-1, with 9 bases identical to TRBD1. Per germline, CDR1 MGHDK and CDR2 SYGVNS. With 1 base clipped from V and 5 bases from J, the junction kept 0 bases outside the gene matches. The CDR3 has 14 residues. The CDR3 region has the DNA TGTGCCAGCAGTGAATGGGACAGGGACAATGAGCAGTTCTTC. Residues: CASSEWDRDNEQFF. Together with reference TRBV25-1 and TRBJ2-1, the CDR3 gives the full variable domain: EADIYQTPRYLVIGTGKKITLECSQTMGHDKMYWYQQDPGMELHLIHYSYGVNSTEKGDLSSESTVSRIRTEHFPLTLESARPSHTSQYLCASSEWDRDNEQFFGPGTRLTVL.

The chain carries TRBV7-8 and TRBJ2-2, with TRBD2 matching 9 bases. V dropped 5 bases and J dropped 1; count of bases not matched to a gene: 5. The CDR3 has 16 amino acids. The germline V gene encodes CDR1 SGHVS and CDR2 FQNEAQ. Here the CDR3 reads CASSRGGAGNTGELFF. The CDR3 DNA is TGTGCCAGCAGCCGCGGGGGGGCAGGGAACACCGGGGAGCTGTTTTTT.

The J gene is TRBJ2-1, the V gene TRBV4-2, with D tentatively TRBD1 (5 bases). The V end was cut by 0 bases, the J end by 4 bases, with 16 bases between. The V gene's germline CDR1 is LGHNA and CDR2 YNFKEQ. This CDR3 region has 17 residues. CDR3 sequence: CASSQEWGGFPYNEQFF. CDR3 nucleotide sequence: TGTGCCAGCAGCCAAGAATGGGGCGGCTTTCCGTACAATGAGCAGTTCTTC.

DNA of the CDR3: TGTGCCAGCAGCTTGTCTGACGCGCCAGACTATGGCTACACCTTC. This gives the protein CASSLSDAPDYGYTF. The chain has TRBV5-6 and TRBJ1-2, with D uncertain. The V gene's germline CDR1 is SGHDT and CDR2 YYEEEE. V dropped 1 base and J dropped 3 bases, with 13 bases sitting between them. The CDR3 consists of 15 residues.

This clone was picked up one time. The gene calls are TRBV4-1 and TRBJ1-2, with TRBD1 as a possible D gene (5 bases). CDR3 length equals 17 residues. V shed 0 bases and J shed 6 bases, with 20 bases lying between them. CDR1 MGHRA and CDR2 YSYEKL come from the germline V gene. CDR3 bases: TGCGCCAGCAGCCAAGATGAACATGGGCAGGGCGAAGATGGCTACACCTTC. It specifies CASSQDEHGQGEDGYTF.

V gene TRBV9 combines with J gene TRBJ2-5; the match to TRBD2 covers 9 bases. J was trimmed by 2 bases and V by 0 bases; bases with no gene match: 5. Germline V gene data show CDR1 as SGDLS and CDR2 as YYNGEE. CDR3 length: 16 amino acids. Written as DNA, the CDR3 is TGTGCCAGCAGCGTAGGAAGCGGGGGGACTCAAGAGACCCAGTACTTC. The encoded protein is CASSVGSGGTQETQYF.

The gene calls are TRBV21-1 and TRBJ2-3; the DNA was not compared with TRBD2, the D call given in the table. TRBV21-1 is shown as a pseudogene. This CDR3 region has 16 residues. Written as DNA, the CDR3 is TGTGCCAGCAGAGAACTAGCGGGGGGAAGCACAGATACGCAGTATTTT. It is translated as CASRELAGGSTDTQYF.

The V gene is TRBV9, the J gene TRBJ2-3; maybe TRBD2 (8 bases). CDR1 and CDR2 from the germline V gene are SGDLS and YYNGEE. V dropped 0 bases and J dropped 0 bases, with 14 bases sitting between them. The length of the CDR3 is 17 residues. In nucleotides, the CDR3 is TGTGCCAGCAGCGTAGATCGGGAGGGGGCCAGCACAGATACGCAGTATTTT. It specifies CASSVDREGASTDTQYF.

CDR3 bases: TGTGCCAGCAGCGTGACCTCAGCGGGGGAAAAACTGTTTTTT. Translation gives CASSVTSAGEKLFF. This sequence joins TRBV9 and TRBJ1-4; D ambiguous. This CDR3 has 14 residues. Germline CDR1 reads SGDLS; CDR2 reads YYNGEE. V was pared by 2 bases and J by 8 bases, with 13 bases between.

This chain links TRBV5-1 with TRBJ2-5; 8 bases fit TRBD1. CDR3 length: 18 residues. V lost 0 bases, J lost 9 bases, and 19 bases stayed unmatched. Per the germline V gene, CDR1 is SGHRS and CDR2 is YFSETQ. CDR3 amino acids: CASSLEYRTGWIVLAQYF. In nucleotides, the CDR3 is TGCGCCAGCAGCTTGGAGTATAGGACAGGGTGGATAGTGTTAGCCCAGTACTTC.

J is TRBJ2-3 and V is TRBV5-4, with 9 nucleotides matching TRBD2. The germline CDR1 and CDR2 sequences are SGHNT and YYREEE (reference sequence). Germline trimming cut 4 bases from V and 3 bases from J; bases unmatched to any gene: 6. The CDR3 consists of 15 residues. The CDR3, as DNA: TGTGCCAGCAGCCCTGCGGGGGGGCAAACAGATACGCAGTATTTT. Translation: CASSPAGGQTDTQYF.

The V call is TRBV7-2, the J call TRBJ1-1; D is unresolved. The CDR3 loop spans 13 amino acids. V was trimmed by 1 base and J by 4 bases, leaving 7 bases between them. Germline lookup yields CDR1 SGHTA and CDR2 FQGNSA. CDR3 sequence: CASSLEVFTEAFF. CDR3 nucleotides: TGTGCCAGCAGCTTAGAGGTGTTCACTGAAGCTTTCTTT.

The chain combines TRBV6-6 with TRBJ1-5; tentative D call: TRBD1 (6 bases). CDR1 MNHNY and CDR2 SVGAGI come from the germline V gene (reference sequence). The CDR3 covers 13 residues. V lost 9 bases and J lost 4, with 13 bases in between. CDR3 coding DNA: TGTGCCAGTCACACCACAGGGAATCAGCCCCAGCATTTT. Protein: CASHTTGNQPQHF.

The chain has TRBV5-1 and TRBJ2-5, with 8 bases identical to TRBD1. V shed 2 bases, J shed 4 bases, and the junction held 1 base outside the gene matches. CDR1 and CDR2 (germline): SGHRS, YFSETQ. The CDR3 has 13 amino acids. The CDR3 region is CASSLTGGETQYF. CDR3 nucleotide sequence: TGCGCCAGCAGCTTAACAGGGGGAGAGACCCAGTACTTC.

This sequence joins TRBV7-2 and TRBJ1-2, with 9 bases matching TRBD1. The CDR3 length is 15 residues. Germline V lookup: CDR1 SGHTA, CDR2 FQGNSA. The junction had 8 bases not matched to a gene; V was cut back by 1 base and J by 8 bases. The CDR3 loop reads CASSLGGQGKGGYTF. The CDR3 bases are TGTGCCAGCAGCTTAGGAGGACAGGGGAAAGGAGGCTACACCTTC.

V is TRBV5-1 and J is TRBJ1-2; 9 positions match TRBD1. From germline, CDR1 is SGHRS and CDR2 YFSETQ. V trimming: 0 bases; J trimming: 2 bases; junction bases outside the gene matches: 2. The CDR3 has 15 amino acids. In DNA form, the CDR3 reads TGCGCCAGCAGCTTGGGGACAGGGGAGAACTATGGCTACACCTTC. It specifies CASSLGTGENYGYTF.

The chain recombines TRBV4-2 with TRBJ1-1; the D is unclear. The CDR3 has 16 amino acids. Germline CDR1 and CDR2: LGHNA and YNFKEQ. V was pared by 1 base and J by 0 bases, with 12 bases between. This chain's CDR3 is CASSQVVSRMNTEAFF. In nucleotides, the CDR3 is TGTGCCAGCAGCCAAGTTGTAAGTCGGATGAACACTGAAGCTTTCTTT.

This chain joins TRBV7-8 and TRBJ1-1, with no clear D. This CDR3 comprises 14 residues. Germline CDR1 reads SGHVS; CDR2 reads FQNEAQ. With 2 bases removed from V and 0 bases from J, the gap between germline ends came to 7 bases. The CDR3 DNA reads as TGTGCCAGCAGCTTAAGGATGTTGAACACTGAAGCTTTCTTT. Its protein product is CASSLRMLNTEAFF.

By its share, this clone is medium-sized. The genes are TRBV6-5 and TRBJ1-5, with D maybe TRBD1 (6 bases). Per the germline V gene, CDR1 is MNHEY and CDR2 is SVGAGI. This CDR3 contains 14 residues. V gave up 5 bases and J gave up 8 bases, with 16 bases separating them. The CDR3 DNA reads TGTGCCAGCAGTGACACAGGGTTTGATGAGCCCCAGCATTTT. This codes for CASSDTGFDEPQHF.

CDR3 sequence: CASSSSGTGFYEQYF. CDR3 in DNA: TGTGCCAGCAGTTCGTCCGGGACAGGGTTCTACGAGCAGTACTTC. The genes are TRBV28 and TRBJ2-7, with TRBD1 matching 9 bases. Germline trimming cut 4 bases from V and 3 bases from J; bases unmatched to any gene: 7. CDR1 and CDR2 from the germline V gene are MDHEN and SYDVKM. The CDR3 runs to 15 residues. The variable domain in full, with the rest retrieved from reference TRBV28 and TRBJ2-7, is DVKVTQSSRYLVKRTGEKVFLECVQDMDHENMFWYRQDPGLGLRLIYFSYDVKMKEKGDIPEGYSVSREKKERFSLILESASTNQTSMYLCASSSSGTGFYEQYFGPGTRLTVT.

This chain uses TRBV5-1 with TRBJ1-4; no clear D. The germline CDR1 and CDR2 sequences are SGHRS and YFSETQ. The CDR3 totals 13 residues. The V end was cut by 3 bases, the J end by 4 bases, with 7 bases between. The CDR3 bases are TGCGCCAGCAGCTCCGACCTTAATGAAAAACTGTTTTTT. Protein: CASSSDLNEKLFF.

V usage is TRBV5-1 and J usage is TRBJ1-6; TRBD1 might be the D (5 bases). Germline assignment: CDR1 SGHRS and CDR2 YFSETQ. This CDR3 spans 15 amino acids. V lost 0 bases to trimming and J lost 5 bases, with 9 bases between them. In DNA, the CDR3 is TGCGCCAGCAGCTTGGGGAACAGGAATAATTCACCCCTCCACTTT. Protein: CASSLGNRNNSPLHF.

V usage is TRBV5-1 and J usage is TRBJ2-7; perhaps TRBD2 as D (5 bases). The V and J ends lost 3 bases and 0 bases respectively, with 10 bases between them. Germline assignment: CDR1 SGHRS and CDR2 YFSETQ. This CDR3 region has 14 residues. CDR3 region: CASSSGSASYEQYF. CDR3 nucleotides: TGCGCCAGCAGCTCGGGATCTGCCTCCTACGAGCAGTACTTC.

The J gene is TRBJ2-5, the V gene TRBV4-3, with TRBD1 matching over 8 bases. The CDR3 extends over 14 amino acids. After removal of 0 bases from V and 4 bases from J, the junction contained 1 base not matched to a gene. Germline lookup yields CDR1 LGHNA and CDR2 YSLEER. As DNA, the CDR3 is TGCGCCAGCAGCCAAGAAGACAGGGGAGAGACCCAGTACTTC. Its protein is CASSQEDRGETQYF.